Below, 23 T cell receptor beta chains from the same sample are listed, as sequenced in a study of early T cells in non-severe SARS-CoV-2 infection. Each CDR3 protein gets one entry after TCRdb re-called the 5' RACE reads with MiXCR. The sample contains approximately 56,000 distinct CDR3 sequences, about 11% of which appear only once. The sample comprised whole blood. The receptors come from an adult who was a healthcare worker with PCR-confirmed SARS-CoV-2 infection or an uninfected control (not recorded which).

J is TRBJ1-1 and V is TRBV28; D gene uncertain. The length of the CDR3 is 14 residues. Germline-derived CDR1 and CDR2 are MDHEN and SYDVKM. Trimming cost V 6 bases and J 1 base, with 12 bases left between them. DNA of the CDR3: TGTGCCAGCAGGGTAACGGGGAGGAACACTGAAGCTTTCTTT. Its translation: CASRVTGRNTEAFF.

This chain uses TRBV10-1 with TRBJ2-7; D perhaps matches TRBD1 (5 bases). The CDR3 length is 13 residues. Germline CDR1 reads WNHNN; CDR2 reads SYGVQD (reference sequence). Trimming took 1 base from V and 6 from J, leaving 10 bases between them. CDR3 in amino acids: CASSELRGSEQYF. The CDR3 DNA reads TGCGCCAGCAGTGAGTTAAGGGGTTCCGAGCAGTACTTC.

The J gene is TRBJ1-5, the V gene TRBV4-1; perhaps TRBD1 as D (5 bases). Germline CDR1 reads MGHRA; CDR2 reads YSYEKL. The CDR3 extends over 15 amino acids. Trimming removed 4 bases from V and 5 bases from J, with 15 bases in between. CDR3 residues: CASSPPSSGYQPQHF. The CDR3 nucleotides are TGCGCCAGCAGCCCCCCATCATCAGGGTATCAGCCCCAGCATTTT.

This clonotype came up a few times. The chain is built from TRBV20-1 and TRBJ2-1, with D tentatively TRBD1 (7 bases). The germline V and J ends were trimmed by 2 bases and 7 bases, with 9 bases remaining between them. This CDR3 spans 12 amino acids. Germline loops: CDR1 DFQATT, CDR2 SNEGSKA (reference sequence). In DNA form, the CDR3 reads TGCAGTGCTAGACCAGGGGGGAATGAGCAGTTCTTC. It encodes CSARPGGNEQFF.

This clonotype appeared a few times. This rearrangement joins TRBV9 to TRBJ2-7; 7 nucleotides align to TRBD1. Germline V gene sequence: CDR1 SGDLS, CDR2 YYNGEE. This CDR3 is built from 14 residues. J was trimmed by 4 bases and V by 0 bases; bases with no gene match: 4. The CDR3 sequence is CASSVGTGLYEQYF. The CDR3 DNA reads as TGTGCCAGCAGCGTAGGGACAGGACTTTACGAGCAGTACTTC.

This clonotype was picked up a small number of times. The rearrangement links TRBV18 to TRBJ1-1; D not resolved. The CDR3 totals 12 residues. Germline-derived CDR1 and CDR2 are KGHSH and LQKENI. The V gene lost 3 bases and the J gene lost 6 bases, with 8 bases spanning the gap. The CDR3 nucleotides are TGTGCCAGCTCACCCCTTACAGCTGAAGCTTTCTTT. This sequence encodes CASSPLTAEAFF. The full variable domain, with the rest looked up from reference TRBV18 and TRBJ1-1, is NAGVMQNPRHLVRRRGQEARLRCSPMKGHSHVYWYRQLPEEGLKFMVYLQKENIIDESGMPKERFSAEFPKEGPSILRIQQVVRGDSAAYFCASSPLTAEAFFGQGTRLTVV.

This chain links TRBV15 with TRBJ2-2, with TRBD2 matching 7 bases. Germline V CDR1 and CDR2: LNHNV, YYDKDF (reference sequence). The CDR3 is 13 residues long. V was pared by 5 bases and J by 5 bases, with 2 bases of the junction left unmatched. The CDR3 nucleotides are TGTGCCACCAGCGCCGGGGGGACCGGGGAGCTGTTTTTT. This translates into CATSAGGTGELFF.

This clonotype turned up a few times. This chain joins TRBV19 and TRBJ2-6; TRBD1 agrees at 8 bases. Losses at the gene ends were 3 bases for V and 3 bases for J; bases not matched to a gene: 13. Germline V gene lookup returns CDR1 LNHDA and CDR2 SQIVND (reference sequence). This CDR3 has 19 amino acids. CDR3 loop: CASSIRSGRGLSGANVLTF. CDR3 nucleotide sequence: TGTGCCAGTAGTATCAGGTCCGGCAGGGGGCTAAGTGGGGCCAACGTCCTGACTTTC.

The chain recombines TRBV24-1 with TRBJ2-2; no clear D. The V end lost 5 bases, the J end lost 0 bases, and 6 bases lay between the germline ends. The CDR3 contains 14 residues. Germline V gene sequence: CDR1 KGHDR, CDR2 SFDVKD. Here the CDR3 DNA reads TGTGCCACCAGTGGATTCGCGAACACCGGGGAGCTGTTTTTT. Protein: CATSGFANTGELFF.

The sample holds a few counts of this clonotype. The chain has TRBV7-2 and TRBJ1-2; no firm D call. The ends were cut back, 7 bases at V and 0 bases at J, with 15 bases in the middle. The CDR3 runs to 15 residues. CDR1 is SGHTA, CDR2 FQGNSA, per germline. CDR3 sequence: CASTLAAGANYGYTF. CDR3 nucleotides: TGTGCCAGCACCCTAGCGGCAGGAGCTAACTATGGCTACACCTTC.

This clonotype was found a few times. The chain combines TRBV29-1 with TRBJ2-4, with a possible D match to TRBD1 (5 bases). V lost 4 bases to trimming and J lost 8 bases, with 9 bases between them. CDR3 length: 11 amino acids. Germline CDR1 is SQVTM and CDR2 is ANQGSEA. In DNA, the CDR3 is TGCAGCGTTGCCCAGGGTGACATTCAGTACTTC. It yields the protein CSVAQGDIQYF. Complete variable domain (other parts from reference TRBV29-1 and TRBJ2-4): SAVISQKPSRDICQRGTSLTIQCQVDSQVTMMFWYRQQPGQSLTLIATANQGSEATYESGFVIDKFPISRPNLTFSTLTVSNMSPEDSSIYLCSVAQGDIQYFGAGTRLSVL.

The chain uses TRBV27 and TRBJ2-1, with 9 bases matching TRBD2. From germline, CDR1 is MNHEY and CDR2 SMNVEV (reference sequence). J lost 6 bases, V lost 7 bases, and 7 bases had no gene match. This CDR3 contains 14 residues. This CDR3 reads CASNAGTSSNEQFF. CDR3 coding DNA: TGTGCCAGCAACGCCGGGACTAGCAGCAATGAGCAGTTCTTC.

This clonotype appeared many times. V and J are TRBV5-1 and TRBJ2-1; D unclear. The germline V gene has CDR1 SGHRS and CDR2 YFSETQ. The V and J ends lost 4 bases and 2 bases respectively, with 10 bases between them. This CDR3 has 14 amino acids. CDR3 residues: CASSLSNTYNEQFF. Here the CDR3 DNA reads TGCGCCAGCAGCCTTAGCAATACCTACAATGAGCAGTTCTTC.

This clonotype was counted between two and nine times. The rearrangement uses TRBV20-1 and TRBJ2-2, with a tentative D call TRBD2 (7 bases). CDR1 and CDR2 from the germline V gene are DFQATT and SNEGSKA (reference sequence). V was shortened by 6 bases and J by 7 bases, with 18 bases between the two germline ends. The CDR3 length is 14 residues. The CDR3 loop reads CSAPERGASGELFF. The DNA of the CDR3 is TGCAGTGCCCCGGAACGGGGGGCTAGCGGGGAGCTGTTTTTT.

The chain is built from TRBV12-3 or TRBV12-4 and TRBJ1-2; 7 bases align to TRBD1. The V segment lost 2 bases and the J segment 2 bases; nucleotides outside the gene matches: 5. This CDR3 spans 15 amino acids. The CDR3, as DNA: TGTGCCAGCAGTTTAAACCTAGGGGGCAACTATGGCTACACCTTC. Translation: CASSLNLGGNYGYTF.

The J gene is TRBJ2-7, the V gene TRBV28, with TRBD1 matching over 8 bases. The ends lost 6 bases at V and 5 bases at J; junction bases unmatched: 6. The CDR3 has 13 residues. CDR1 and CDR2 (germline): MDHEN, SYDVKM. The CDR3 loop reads CASSSDREHEQYF. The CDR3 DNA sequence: TGTGCCAGCAGCTCGGACAGGGAGCACGAGCAGTACTTC.

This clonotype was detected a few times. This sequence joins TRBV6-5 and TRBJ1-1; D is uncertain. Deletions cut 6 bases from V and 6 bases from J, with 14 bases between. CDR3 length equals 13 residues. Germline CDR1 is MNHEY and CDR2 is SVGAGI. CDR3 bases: TGTGCCAGCAGCGATGGAAGGTCTCCTGAAGCTTTCTTT. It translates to CASSDGRSPEAFF.

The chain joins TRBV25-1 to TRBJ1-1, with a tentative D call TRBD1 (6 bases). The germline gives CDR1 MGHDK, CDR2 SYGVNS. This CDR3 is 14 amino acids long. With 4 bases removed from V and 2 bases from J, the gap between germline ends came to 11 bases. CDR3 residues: CASSVARGNTEAFF. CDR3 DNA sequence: TGTGCCAGCAGTGTGGCCAGGGGTAACACTGAAGCTTTCTTT. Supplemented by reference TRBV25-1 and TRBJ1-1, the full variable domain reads EADIYQTPRYLVIGTGKKITLECSQTMGHDKMYWYQQDPGMELHLIHYSYGVNSTEKGDLSSESTVSRIRTEHFPLTLESARPSHTSQYLCASSVARGNTEAFFGQGTRLTVV.

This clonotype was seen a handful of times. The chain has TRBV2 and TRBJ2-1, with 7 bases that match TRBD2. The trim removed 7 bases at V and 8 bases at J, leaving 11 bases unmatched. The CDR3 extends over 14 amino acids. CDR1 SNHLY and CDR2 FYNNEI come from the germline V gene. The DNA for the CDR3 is TGTGCCAGCAAACCGCCCGGGGGGTGGGATGAGCAGTTCTTC. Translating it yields CASKPPGGWDEQFF.

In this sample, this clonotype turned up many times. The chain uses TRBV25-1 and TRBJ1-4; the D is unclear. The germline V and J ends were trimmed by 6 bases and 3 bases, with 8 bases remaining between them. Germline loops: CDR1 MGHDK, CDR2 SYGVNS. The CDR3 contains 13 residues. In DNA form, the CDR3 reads TGTGCCAGCAGGGGAATTGCTAATGAAAAACTGTTTTTT. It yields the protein CASRGIANEKLFF.

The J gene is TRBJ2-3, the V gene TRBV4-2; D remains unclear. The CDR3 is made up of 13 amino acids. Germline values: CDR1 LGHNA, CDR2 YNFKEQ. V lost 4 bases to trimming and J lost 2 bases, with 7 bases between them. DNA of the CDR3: TGTGCCAGCAGCCCTTCGGACACAGATACGCAGTATTTT. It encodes CASSPSDTDTQYF.

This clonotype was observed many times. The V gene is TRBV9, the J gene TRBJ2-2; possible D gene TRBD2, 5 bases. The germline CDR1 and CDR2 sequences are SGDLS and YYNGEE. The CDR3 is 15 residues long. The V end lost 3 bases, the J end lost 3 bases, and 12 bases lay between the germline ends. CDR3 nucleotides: TGTGCCAGCAGCGGGGAGATAGCTGACACCGGGGAGCTGTTTTTT. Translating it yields CASSGEIADTGELFF.

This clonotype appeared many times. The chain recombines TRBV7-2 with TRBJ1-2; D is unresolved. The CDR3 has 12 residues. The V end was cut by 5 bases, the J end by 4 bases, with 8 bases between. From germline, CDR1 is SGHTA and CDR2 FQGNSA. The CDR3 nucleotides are TGTGCCAGCAGCAGGGTCTCCTATGGCTACACCTTC. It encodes CASSRVSYGYTF.